Below are 18 T cell receptor beta chains sequenced from a single sample in a study of OX40 agonist ivuxolimab in advanced cancers. Assay used: immunoSEQ multiplex PCR; TCRdb lists only in-frame clones, some missing. The data contain about 94,000 clones, approximately 95% of them seen just once; the ten biggest clones take up less than 0.2%. Sample: CD4+ or CD8+ T cells sorted from blood, taken in a trial of the OX40 agonist ivuxolimab. The receptors originated from an adult with an advanced solid tumor such as melanoma, head and neck, liver or kidney cancer.

V is TRBV9 and J is TRBJ2-5, with D unresolved. V lost 1 base and J lost 1, with 5 bases in between. CDR3 size: 13 residues. CDR1 is SGDLS, CDR2 YYNGEE, per germline. CDR3 protein: CASSVSSQETQYF. The DNA of the CDR3 is TGTGCCAGCAGCGTATCTAGCCAAGAGACCCAGTACTTC.

This CDR3 reads CASSLISSASEQFF. The DNA for the CDR3 is TGTGCCAGCAGCTTAATTAGCAGCGCGAGTGAGCAGTTCTTC. The gene calls are TRBV7-3 and TRBJ2-1; D gene unclear. The ends were cut back, 1 base at V and 9 bases at J, with 13 bases in the middle. Germline loops: CDR1 SGHTA, CDR2 FQGTGA. The CDR3 runs to 14 residues.

This rearrangement joins TRBV4-1 to TRBJ1-2, with D perhaps TRBD1 (5 bases). This CDR3 comprises 17 residues. Germline values: CDR1 MGHRA, CDR2 YSYEKL. Trimming took off 0 bases at V and 8 bases at J, with 22 bases between the two ends. CDR3 residues: CASSQDPHGGWSGGYTF. The CDR3, as DNA: TGCGCCAGCAGCCAAGATCCACACGGGGGGTGGAGCGGGGGCTACACCTTC.

The gene calls are TRBV5-1 and TRBJ2-3; D is unresolved. CDR3 length: 12 residues. V lost 4 bases and J 6 bases, leaving 9 bases between the germline ends. The germline V gene has CDR1 SGHRS and CDR2 YFSETQ. In DNA, the CDR3 is TGCGCCAGCAGCCGGGCCAGGGATACGCAGTATTTT. Its protein product is CASSRARDTQYF.

The CDR3 nucleotides are TGTGCCAGCAGGGCGCGGGAGACGTTCTTC. This translates into CASRARETFF. The chain joins TRBV2 to TRBJ2-1; 7 nucleotides line up with TRBD2. This CDR3 is built from 10 residues. CDR1 SNHLY and CDR2 FYNNEI come from the germline V gene. Trimming at V came to 6 bases and at J to 15 bases, leaving 5 bases not matched to a gene.

J is TRBJ1-2 and V is TRBV18, with 7 nucleotides matching TRBD1. The CDR3 spans 16 residues. Trimming at V came to 3 bases and at J to 8 bases, leaving 15 bases not matched to a gene. CDR1 and CDR2 (germline): KGHSH, LQKENI. The CDR3 reads CASSPMEGGGDEGYTF. The CDR3 DNA reads TGTGCCAGCTCACCGATGGAAGGGGGCGGTGATGAAGGCTACACCTTC.

This chain uses TRBV7-2 with TRBJ1-3; 9 positions agree with TRBD1. The CDR3 contains 15 residues. The V segment lost 5 bases and the J segment 2 bases; nucleotides outside the gene matches: 4. From germline, CDR1 is SGHTA and CDR2 FQGNSA. The CDR3 DNA sequence: TGTGCCAGCAGCCCGGGGACAGGGCCTGGAAACACCATATATTTT. Protein sequence: CASSPGTGPGNTIYF.

This sequence joins TRBV15 and TRBJ1-6; D possibly corresponds to TRBD1 (6 bases). Germline V gene data show CDR1 as LNHNV and CDR2 as YYDKDF (reference sequence). Trimming pared 3 bases from V and 9 bases from J, leaving 24 bases between. This CDR3 contains 18 residues. This CDR3 reads CATSSSWTGTLFSSPLHF. In nucleotides, the CDR3 is TGTGCCACCAGCAGCAGCTGGACCGGGACACTTTTCAGTTCACCCCTCCACTTT.

Only one count was recorded for this clone. V gene TRBV6-6 combines with J gene TRBJ1-2, with TRBD1 matching 9 bases. This CDR3 region has 15 residues. After removal of 7 bases from V and 1 base from J, the junction contained 7 bases not matched to a gene. The V gene's germline CDR1 is MNHNY and CDR2 SVGAGI (reference sequence). This CDR3 reads CASTGTGIFNYGYTF. CDR3 sequence (DNA): TGTGCCAGCACCGGGACAGGGATATTTAACTATGGCTACACCTTC.

The rearrangement links TRBV6-5 to TRBJ1-6; the D is unclear. Trimming left V 10 bases short and J 9 bases short, with 13 bases between. The CDR3 totals 12 residues. Germline CDR1 reads MNHEY; CDR2 reads SVGAGI. CDR3 nucleotides: TGTGCCATCTCGAAGGAGGGTTCACCCCTCCACTTT. It is translated as CAISKEGSPLHF.

The V call is TRBV4-3, the J call TRBJ2-7; 9 bases are a match to TRBD1. Germline values: CDR1 LGHNA, CDR2 YSLEER. With V trimmed by 0 bases and J by 1 base, 4 bases remained unmatched. This CDR3 region has 16 residues. The chain's CDR3 is CASSQEGGQGSYEQYF. The CDR3 DNA sequence: TGCGCCAGCAGCCAAGAGGGGGGACAGGGATCCTACGAGCAGTACTTC.

The genes are TRBV9 and TRBJ2-7, with 10 positions matching TRBD2. The V segment lost 0 bases and the J segment 5 bases; nucleotides outside the gene matches: 8. The CDR3 has 16 amino acids. Per germline, CDR1 SGDLS and CDR2 YYNGEE. The CDR3 loop reads CASSVGPAGGPHEQYF. The CDR3 region has the DNA TGTGCCAGCAGCGTAGGCCCAGCGGGGGGGCCCCACGAGCAGTACTTC. The whole variable domain, remainder taken from reference TRBV9 and TRBJ2-7, is DSGVTQTPKHLITATGQRVTLRCSPRSGDLSVYWYQQSLDQGLQFLIQYYNGEERAKGNILERFSAQQFPDLHSELNLSSLELGDSALYFCASSVGPAGGPHEQYFGPGTRLTVT.

The sample holds a few counts of this clone. The CDR3 DNA follows: TGTGCCTGGGGTAGGGACGTGAGCGGGGAGCTGTTTTTT. This gives the protein CAWGRDVSGELFF. The chain combines TRBV30 with TRBJ2-2; the D call may be TRBD1 or TRBD2 (5 bases each). V dropped 5 bases and J dropped 7 bases, with 14 bases sitting between them. The CDR3 sequence is 13 residues long. Germline V gene sequence: CDR1 GTSNPN, CDR2 SVGIG (reference sequence). The variable domain in full, completed from reference TRBV30 and TRBJ2-2, reads SQTIHQWPATLVQPVGSPLSLECTVEGTSNPNLYWYRQAAGRGLQLLFYSVGIGQISSEVPQNLSASRPQDRQFILSSKKLLLSDSGFYLCAWGRDVSGELFFGEGSRLTVL.

The gene calls are TRBV28 and TRBJ1-2; D might be TRBD1 (5 bases). Trimming pared 3 bases from V and 4 bases from J, leaving 9 bases between. This CDR3 spans 13 amino acids. The germline CDR1 and CDR2 sequences are MDHEN and SYDVKM. The CDR3 DNA follows: TGTGCCAGCAGTTTTGGGGGTGCCTATGGCTACACCTTC. Translating gives CASSFGGAYGYTF.

The chain combines TRBV7-8 with TRBJ2-2; D ambiguous. V lost 1 base and J 7 bases, leaving 10 bases between the germline ends. The germline CDR1 and CDR2 sequences are SGHVS and FQNEAQ. The CDR3 contains 14 residues. The CDR3 bases are TGTGCCAGCAGCTTAGTTTCTTTCGGCGGGGAGCTGTTTTTT. This gives the protein CASSLVSFGGELFF.

J is TRBJ2-3 and V is TRBV11-2, with TRBD2 matching 11 bases. The V gene end was trimmed by 1 base and the J gene end by 2 bases; junction bases not matched to a gene: 8. The CDR3 consists of 18 residues. The V gene's germline CDR1 is SGHAT and CDR2 FQNNGV. Here the CDR3 DNA reads TGTGCCAGCAGCTTAGGGGCTTTAGCGGGGGGGATCACAGATACGCAGTATTTT. Translated, it gives CASSLGALAGGITDTQYF.

V is TRBV7-2 and J is TRBJ1-3, with D maybe TRBD1 (5 bases). Germline V lookup: CDR1 SGHTA, CDR2 FQGNSA. Trimming took 4 bases from V and 0 from J, leaving 16 bases between them. This CDR3 is built from 17 residues. In DNA form, the CDR3 reads TGTGCCAGCAGCTCATTTTTAACGGGGCGCTCTGGAAACACCATATATTTT. Translation: CASSSFLTGRSGNTIYF.

The chain joins TRBV5-6 to TRBJ2-7; D possibly uses TRBD1 or TRBD2 (5 bases each). The CDR3 runs 15 residues. Trimming shortened V by 0 bases and J by 2 bases, and 12 bases separated the two germline ends. Per the germline V gene, CDR1 is SGHDT and CDR2 is YYEEEE. The CDR3 coding sequence is TGTGCCAGCAGCTTGGGAGGGGCCATAGCCTACGAGCAGTACTTC. This encodes CASSLGGAIAYEQYF.